These T cell receptor beta chains were read from a single sample in a study of identifying expanded T cells in peripheral blood. Method: immunoSEQ multiplex PCR; TCRdb's copy keeps in-frame clones and lacks some. Among tens of thousands of clones listed, about 91% were seen once. Sequences were obtained from blood. All receptors derive from a person aged 18-69 years in good health. CDR3s include the opening cysteine and the closing phenylalanine or tryptophan. The D gene is left open where the match is weak. Rows may omit the clone size; those that give it use once, few, many or a size class.

>NA|TRBV14|TRBD1|TRBJ1-2
CASSPGTVGFRGYTF
TGTGCCAGCAGCCCCGGGACAGTTGGCTTTAGGGGGTACACCTTC
>NA|TRBV2|NA|TRBJ2-1
CASRSGTYNEQFF
TGTGCCAGCAGGAGCGGAACCTACAATGAGCAGTTCTTC
>NA|TRBV30|NA|TRBJ2-7
CAWSKLVSRGEQYF
TGTGCCTGGAGTAAACTGGTTTCCCGGGGGGAGCAGTACTTC
>NA|TRBV30|NA|TRBJ2-2
CAWDDANTGELFF
TGTGCCTGGGACGACGCGAACACCGGGGAGCTGTTTTTT
>NA|TRBV9|NA|TRBJ2-7
CASSVDPGYEQYF
TGTGCCAGCAGCGTAGACCCAGGCTACGAGCAGTACTTC
>NA|TRBV9|TRBD1|TRBJ2-7
CASSGAGTGSYEQYF
TGTGCCAGCAGCGGAGCCGGGACAGGGTCCTACGAGCAGTACTTC
>NA|TRBV7-2|NA|TRBJ2-3
CASSFMGITDTQYF
TGTGCCAGCAGCTTTATGGGAATCACAGATACGCAGTATTTT
>NA|TRBV10-2|NA|TRBJ2-7
CASSVGGDYYEQYF
TGCGCCAGCAGTGTCGGGGGCGACTACTACGAGCAGTACTTC
>once|TRBV5-1|NA|TRBJ1-1
CASSLPGKNTEAFF
TGCGCCAGCAGCTTGCCGGGCAAGAACACTGAAGCTTTCTTT
>NA|TRBV15|NA|TRBJ2-7
CATSRGADSYEQYF
TGTGCCACCAGCAGAGGGGCGGATAGCTACGAGCAGTACTTC
>NA|TRBV19|TRBD1|TRBJ2-3
CASTRTGLRDTDTQYF
TGTGCCAGTACCAGGACAGGGCTTCGGGACACAGATACGCAGTATTTT
>once|TRBV6-4|NA|TRBJ2-2
CASSEGTDTGELFF
TGTGCCAGCAGTGAAGGGACGGACACCGGGGAGCTGTTTTTT
>NA|TRBV4-2|NA|TRBJ1-1
CASSQGRVTEAFF
TGTGCCAGCAGCCAAGGCAGGGTCACTGAAGCTTTCTTT
>many|TRBV6-4|TRBD2|TRBJ2-1
CASSPLAGGPDEQFF
TGTGCCAGCAGTCCTCTAGCGGGAGGGCCCGATGAGCAGTTCTTC
>few|TRBV28|TRBD1|TRBJ1-1
CASSPGQGRTEAFF
TGTGCCAGCAGTCCGGGACAGGGAAGGACTGAAGCTTTCTTT
>few|TRBV5-1|NA|TRBJ1-2
CASSTRGNYGYTF
TGCGCCAGCAGCACCCGGGGAAACTATGGCTACACCTTC
>NA|TRBV4-1|NA|TRBJ2-4
CASSQYEADGNIQYF
TGCGCCAGCAGCCAATATGAGGCGGATGGAAACATTCAGTACTTC
>NA|TRBV5-4|NA|TRBJ2-2
CASSLDSVITGELFF
TGTGCCAGCAGCTTGGACAGCGTCATCACCGGGGAGCTGTTTTTT
>NA|TRBV28|TRBD1|TRBJ2-3
CASSLPVTGTDTQYF
TGTGCCAGCAGTTTACCCGTGACAGGGACAGATACGCAGTATTTT
>NA|TRBV7-8|TRBD1|TRBJ2-5
CASSSQGAQETQYF
TGTGCCAGCAGCTCCCAGGGGGCACAAGAGACCCAGTACTTC
>NA|TRBV5-4|TRBD1|TRBJ1-3
CASSLRQGATGNTIYF
TGTGCCAGCAGCTTGAGACAGGGGGCTACTGGAAACACCATATATTTT
>NA|TRBV2|NA|TRBJ1-3
CASRDDGNTIYF
TGTGCCAGCAGAGATGACGGAAACACCATATATTTT
>once|TRBV5-4|TRBD2|TRBJ2-5
CASSPKVGGRRETQYF
TGTGCCAGCAGCCCTAAAGTGGGAGGGCGGAGGGAGACCCAGTACTTC
>NA|TRBV7-2|NA|TRBJ1-5
CASSTLGQPQHF
TGTGCCAGCAGTACCTTAGGACAGCCCCAGCATTTT
>NA|TRBV6-5|NA|TRBJ1-2
CASSYGRGEYGYTF
TGTGCCAGCAGTTACGGTAGAGGGGAGTATGGCTACACCTTC
>NA|TRBV28|TRBD1|TRBJ1-5
CASSYRGNQPQHF
TGTGCCAGCAGTTACAGGGGAAATCAGCCCCAGCATTTT
>NA|TRBV5-4|TRBD1|TRBJ2-5
CASRTHAGGSETQYF
TGTGCCAGCAGGACCCACGCAGGGGGCTCGGAGACCCAGTACTTC
>NA|TRBV10-2|NA|TRBJ2-2
CASSYITGNTGELFF
TGCGCCAGCAGTTATATTACAGGGAACACCGGGGAGCTGTTTTTT
>NA|TRBV30|NA|TRBJ2-7
CAWSVSWPSYEQYF
TGTGCCTGGAGTGTGAGCTGGCCGTCCTACGAGCAGTACTTC
>NA|TRBV4-1|NA|TRBJ2-3
CASSQEDTDTQYF
TGCGCCAGCAGCCAAGAGGACACAGATACGCAGTATTTT
>NA|TRBV5-1|TRBD1|TRBJ1-2
CASSPGQGAGWYGYTF
TGCGCCAGCAGCCCTGGACAGGGGGCGGGATGGTATGGCTACACCTTC
>NA|TRBV19|TRBD1|TRBJ1-5
CASSLQGRDQPQHF
TGTGCCAGTAGTTTACAGGGGAGGGATCAGCCCCAGCATTTT
>NA|TRBV18|NA|TRBJ2-7
CASSPQTWSSYEQYF
TGTGCCAGCTCACCACAAACCTGGAGCTCCTACGAGCAGTACTTC
>NA|TRBV5-5|TRBD1|TRBJ2-5
CASSFFPGTVQETQYF
TGTGCCAGCAGCTTTTTTCCCGGGACAGTCCAAGAGACCCAGTACTTC
>NA|TRBV27|NA|TRBJ1-4
CASSLLRTGNEKLFF
TGTGCCAGCAGTTTACTAAGGACGGGTAATGAAAAACTGTTTTTT
>NA|TRBV5-1|TRBD2|TRBJ2-5
CASSWTSGGVKETQYF
TGCGCCAGCAGCTGGACTAGCGGGGGTGTCAAAGAGACCCAGTACTTC
>NA|TRBV5-1|NA|TRBJ2-7
CASSLALQASSYEQYF
TGCGCCAGCAGCTTGGCCTTGCAGGCGAGCTCCTACGAGCAGTACTTC
>once|TRBV28|NA|TRBJ1-1
CASSSRLAFF
TGTGCCAGCAGTTCCCGATTGGCTTTCTTT
>NA|TRBV7-9|TRBD1|TRBJ2-6
CASSSPGQGPSGANVLTF
TGTGCCAGCAGCTCTCCGGGACAGGGGCCCTCTGGGGCCAACGTCCTGACTTTC
>NA|TRBV7-9|NA|TRBJ1-5
CASSLYAGVNNQPQHF
TGTGCCAGCAGCCTCTACGCAGGGGTGAACAATCAGCCCCAGCATTTT
>NA|TRBV19|TRBD1|TRBJ2-4
CASSMDRENIQYF
TGTGCCAGTAGTATGGACAGGGAAAACATTCAGTACTTC
>NA|TRBV27|TRBD1|TRBJ2-1
CASSLEGQVFFGEQFF
TGTGCCAGCAGTTTGGAGGGACAGGTTTTTTTCGGTGAGCAGTTCTTC
>NA|TRBV7-7|TRBD2|TRBJ2-1
CASSSQPSGGGNEQFF
TGTGCCAGCAGCTCACAGCCTAGCGGGGGGGGCAATGAGCAGTTCTTC
>NA|TRBV15|NA|TRBJ1-5
CATSRADSSPQHF
TGTGCCACCAGCAGAGCCGACTCTTCACCCCAGCATTTT
>NA|TRBV6-5|TRBD1|TRBJ1-2
CASSPPLDRAGGYTF
TGTGCCAGCAGTCCACCCCTCGACAGGGCGGGTGGCTACACCTTC
>NA|TRBV28|NA|TRBJ2-5
CASSPPPRRVETQYF
TGTGCCAGCAGTCCCCCTCCACGGAGGGTAGAGACCCAGTACTTC
>NA|TRBV28|NA|TRBJ2-5
CASSATVQETQYF
TGTGCCAGCAGTGCGACAGTACAAGAGACCCAGTACTTC
>NA|TRBV28|NA|TRBJ1-2
CASSLPTDEGYTF
TGTGCCAGCAGTTTACCGACAGATGAAGGCTACACCTTC